This T cell receptor (beta chain) was identified in a study of cytomegalovirus exposure and HLA in healthy donors. Study-wide points: Across donors, most TCRs were seen rarely, yet some public ones were widespread. TCR beta chains numbering some 160 were designated cytomegalovirus-associated.

Measured with immunoSEQ multiplex PCR; TCRdb has only the in-frame clones, and not every one. The data contain 95,000 to 150,000 clones, around nine tenths of them singletons. On this clone itself: The antigen is undetermined.

Separation from the roughly 690-subject first cohort characterized the roughly 120-subject validation cohort, to which the donors belonged. The sequenced material came from PBMCs. The sequence was obtained from a woman between 18 and 29 years old in good health and CMV-seropositive.

The CDR3 here is CASSLGGVGEKLFF. CDR3 bases: TGCGCCAGCAGCTTGGGAGGCGTGGGTGAAAAACTGTTTTTT. This chain uses TRBV5-1 with TRBJ1-4; unclear D gene. CDR1 SGHRS and CDR2 YFSETQ come from the germline V gene. V lost 0 bases, J lost 7 bases, and 10 bases lay in between. CDR3 size: 14 residues. The variable domain in full, with the rest retrieved from reference TRBV5-1 and TRBJ1-4, is KAGVTQTPRYLIKTRGQQVTLSCSPISGHRSVSWYQQTPGQGLQFLFEYFSETQRNKGNFPGRFSGRQFSNSRSEMNVSTLELGDSALYLCASSLGGVGEKLFFGSGTQLSVL.